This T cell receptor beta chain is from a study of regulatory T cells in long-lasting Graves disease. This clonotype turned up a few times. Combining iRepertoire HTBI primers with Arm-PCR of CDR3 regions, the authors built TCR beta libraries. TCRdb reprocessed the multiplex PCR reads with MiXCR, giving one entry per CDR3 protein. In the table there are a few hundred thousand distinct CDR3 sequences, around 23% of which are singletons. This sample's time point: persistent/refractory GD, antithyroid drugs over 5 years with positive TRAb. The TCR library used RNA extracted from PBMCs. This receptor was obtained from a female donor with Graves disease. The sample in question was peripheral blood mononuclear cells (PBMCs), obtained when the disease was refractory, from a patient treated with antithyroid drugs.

CDR3 DNA: TGTGCCAGCAGCTTACCCCAGGGGGCCGAGCAGTACTTC. Its protein is CASSLPQGAEQYF. V is TRBV7-9 and J is TRBJ2-7; 8 bases are shared with TRBD1. V shed 2 bases, J shed 6 bases, and the junction held 3 bases outside the gene matches. Germline V CDR1 and CDR2: SEHNR, FQNEAQ (reference sequence). The CDR3 length is 13 residues. Full variable domain (missing parts from reference TRBV7-9 and TRBJ2-7): DTGVSQNPRHKITKRGQNVTFRCDPISEHNRLYWYRQTLGQGPEFLTYFQNEAQLEKSRLLSDRFSAERPKGSFSTLEIQRTEQGDSAMYLCASSLPQGAEQYFGPGTRLTVT.